The rows below give T cell receptor beta chains drawn from one sample of a study of cytomegalovirus exposure and HLA in healthy donors. Clones were sequenced by immunoSEQ multiplex PCR, and TCRdb holds only the in-frame ones, with some missing. The data show 250,000 to 350,000 clones, roughly 85% seen once. Material for sequencing was PBMCs. The receptors stem from a man aged 35-49 years in good health and CMV-seropositive. CDR3s include the opening cysteine and the closing phenylalanine or tryptophan. Each record gives: J gene, D gene, V gene, clone size, CDR3 length, CDR3 DNA, CDR3 protein. A D gene is named only where the DNA matches it firmly. Size tells how often a clone was seen (once, few, many) or the class of an expanded clone, and some rows leave it out.

>TRBJ2-5|NA|TRBV6-5|NA|15
TGTGCCAGCAGTTACTCTCTCTCGGGACTGGAGACCCAGTACTTC
CASSYSLSGLETQYF
>TRBJ1-1|NA|TRBV6-4|few|14
TGTGCCAGCAGCGCCCAGAGGTCGGACACTGAAGCTTTCTTT
CASSAQRSDTEAFF
>TRBJ2-5|TRBD2|TRBV28|NA|14
TGTGCATCTAGCGGGAGACGGGGCCAAGAGACCCAGTACTTC
CASSGRRGQETQYF
>TRBJ2-7|TRBD1|TRBV18|NA|15
TGTGCCAGCTCACCGGAGACAGGGGCATACTACGAGCAGTACTTC
CASSPETGAYYEQYF
>TRBJ1-1|NA|TRBV7-9|NA|15
TGTTCCAGCAGCCCAAAGGTGGAGGGGAACACTGAAGCTTTCTTT
CSSSPKVEGNTEAFF
>TRBJ2-7|TRBD1|TRBV5-4|NA|14
TGTGCCAGCAGCCAAAGACAGGGGGCGTACGAGCAGTACTTC
CASSQRQGAYEQYF
>TRBJ2-1|NA|TRBV27|few|16
TGTGCCAGCAGTTTTTTCGACAGCAGCTCCTACAATGAGCAGTTCTTC
CASSFFDSSSYNEQFF
>TRBJ2-1|TRBD2|TRBV16|NA|16
TGTGCCAGCAGCCAGGGGATTGGGACTAGCGGGAGTGAGCAGTTCTTC
CASSQGIGTSGSEQFF
>TRBJ2-5|TRBD2|TRBV2|NA|15
TGTGCCAGCAGTGTGATTGGGGGAGGGCAAGAGACCCAGTACTTC
CASSVIGGGQETQYF
>TRBJ2-4|NA|TRBV7-2|NA|14
TGTGCCAGCAGCGCCGGAGGGGACTTAAACATTCAGTACTTC
CASSAGGDLNIQYF
>TRBJ2-7|TRBD1|TRBV28|NA|14
TGTGCCAGCAAGGCCGGGACAGGAATTTACGAGCAGTACTTC
CASKAGTGIYEQYF
>TRBJ2-1|TRBD2|TRBV5-1|NA|16
TGCGCCAGCAGCTTGGCCGGGAGGGACTTCTACAATGAGCAGTTCTTC
CASSLAGRDFYNEQFF
>TRBJ1-2|NA|TRBV6-5|NA|12
TGTGCCAGCAGGGCCCTCAGAGGCGGCTACACCTTC
CASRALRGGYTF
>TRBJ1-2|NA|TRBV2|NA|15
TGTGCCAGACGCGGGGGGTGGGCAGCTAACTATGGCTACACCTTC
CARRGGWAANYGYTF
>TRBJ2-3|NA|TRBV9|NA|16
TGTGCCAGCAGCGTAGCGGTATCGGTCCCCACAGATACGCAGTATTTT
CASSVAVSVPTDTQYF
>TRBJ1-5|TRBD1|TRBV6-1|NA|15
TGTGCCAGCGGGCGGACAGGGAGCGGCAATCAGCCCCAGCATTTT
CASGRTGSGNQPQHF
>TRBJ2-7|NA|TRBV4-1|NA|13
TGCGCCAGCAGCTACTCCGTCTCCTACGAGCAGTACTTC
CASSYSVSYEQYF
>TRBJ2-7|TRBD1|TRBV15|NA|15
TGTGCCACCAGCAGAGACCGGACAGGGGGTTACGAGCAGTACTTC
CATSRDRTGGYEQYF
>TRBJ1-1|NA|TRBV7-6|NA|13
TGTGCCAGCAGCTTCAGGGTGGGCACTGAAGCTTTCTTC
CASSFRVGTEAFF
>TRBJ2-7|NA|TRBV30|NA|15
TGTGCCTGGAGTGATGCTTTCGCAGGGCGATACGAGCAGTACTTC
CAWSDAFAGRYEQYF
>TRBJ2-1|TRBD1|TRBV18|NA|15
TGTGCCAGCTCACCTCGGGACAGGGGGCACAATGAGCAGTTCTTC
CASSPRDRGHNEQFF
>TRBJ1-4|TRBD1|TRBV25-1|NA|18
TGTGCCAGCAGTTCTAACCGGGACAGGGGTCGGATAGACGAAAAACTGTTTTTT
CASSSNRDRGRIDEKLFF
>TRBJ2-5|TRBD2|TRBV5-1|NA|16
TGCGCCAGCAGTATCGGGACTAGCGGGATCACAGAGACCCAGTACTTC
CASSIGTSGITETQYF
>TRBJ2-1|NA|TRBV10-3|NA|12
TGTGCCATCAGTGCCAGGGTCAATGAGCAGTTCTTC
CAISARVNEQFF
>TRBJ2-7|NA|TRBV27|NA|14
TGTGCCAGCAGTTTAATGGCAGACAGCTACGAGCAGTACTTC
CASSLMADSYEQYF
>TRBJ1-2|NA|TRBV6-5|once|15
TGTGCCAGCAGTTACTCAAAGGGGTCGAGCTATGGCTACACCTTC
CASSYSKGSSYGYTF
>TRBJ2-7|NA|TRBV7-2|NA|13
TGTGCCAGCAGCCCGCGGACAGCCTACGAGCAGTACTTC
CASSPRTAYEQYF
>TRBJ2-3|NA|TRBV6-1|NA|15
TGTGCCAGCAGTGCACAGCTAGCGAGCACAGATACGCAGTATTTT
CASSAQLASTDTQYF
>TRBJ1-4|TRBD1|TRBV5-1|once|14
TGCGCCAGCAGCCCCGGACAGGGGAATGAAAAACTGTTTTTT
CASSPGQGNEKLFF
>TRBJ2-1|NA|TRBV7-9|once|16
TGTGCCAGCAGCTTAGCGGAAGCGGGTCTCTACAATGAGCAGTTCTTC
CASSLAEAGLYNEQFF
>TRBJ2-3|TRBD2|TRBV27|NA|15
TGTGCCAGCAGTTTCAGCGGGAGGACCACAGATACGCAGTATTTT
CASSFSGRTTDTQYF
>TRBJ2-5|TRBD1|TRBV5-4|NA|14
TGTGCCAGCATGGGGGACAGGGGATGGGAGACCCAGTACTTC
CASMGDRGWETQYF
>TRBJ2-4|NA|TRBV15|NA|12
TGTGCCACCCCTTGTCCCAAAAACATTCAGTACTTC
CATPCPKNIQYF
>TRBJ2-7|TRBD2|TRBV7-9|NA|16
TGTGCCAGCAGCTTAGGATCGGGGGGGAGCTCCTACGAGCAGTACTTC
CASSLGSGGSSYEQYF
>TRBJ2-7|TRBD2|TRBV6-5|NA|16
TGTGCCAGCAGTTACCAACTAGCGGAAGTCTCCTACGAGCAGTACTTC
CASSYQLAEVSYEQYF
>TRBJ2-2|NA|TRBV5-5|NA|14
TGTGCCAGCAGCTTCGTGGGAGGCACCGGGGAGCTGTTTTTT
CASSFVGGTGELFF
>TRBJ2-3|NA|TRBV19|NA|14
TGTGCCAGCTCCCCGCGACAGTATCCAGATACGCAGTATTTT
CASSPRQYPDTQYF
>TRBJ1-1|NA|TRBV7-8|NA|16
TGTGCCAGCAGCTTACTGTCTGGCGGGACGAACACTGAAGCTTTCTTT
CASSLLSGGTNTEAFF
>TRBJ1-2|NA|TRBV27|NA|16
TGTGCCAGCAGTCTTGACAGGACCTCGTCGGGCTATGGCTACACCTTC
CASSLDRTSSGYGYTF
>TRBJ2-1|NA|TRBV19|NA|12
TGTGCCAGTAGTAGAGCTAGCAATGAGCAGTTCTTC
CASSRASNEQFF
>TRBJ1-1|NA|TRBV28|NA|16
TGTGCCAGCAAAAGGGGTACAGCCGCCGAGAACACTGAAGCTTTCTTT
CASKRGTAAENTEAFF
>TRBJ2-7|TRBD1|TRBV13|NA|14
TGTGCCAGCAGCTTAGGGACAGGGCTCCACGAGCAGTACTTC
CASSLGTGLHEQYF
>TRBJ2-7|NA|TRBV5-1|few|16
TGCGCCAGCAGCTTGGCCTTCGGCGCGGCTGCCTACGAGCAGTACTTC
CASSLAFGAAAYEQYF
>TRBJ2-1|TRBD2|TRBV2|NA|13
TGTGCCAGCAGTAGCGGGAGCAACAATGAGCAGTTCTTC
CASSSGSNNEQFF
>TRBJ2-2|TRBD2|TRBV18|NA|16
TGTGCCAGCTCACGGACTACTAGCGGCACCCTAAGGGAGCTGTTTTTT
CASSRTTSGTLRELFF
>TRBJ2-7|TRBD2|TRBV29-1|NA|12
TGCAGCGTTGCCTCCGGGGGGTACGAGCAGTACTTC
CSVASGGYEQYF
>TRBJ1-3|TRBD1|TRBV28|NA|15
TGTGCCAGCAGTTTATACAGGGGGCAGGGAAACACCATATATTTT
CASSLYRGQGNTIYF